This T cell receptor beta chain was found in a study of T cell responses to AZD1222 COVID-19 vaccine. Study results and limitations: Targeting of unmutated variant regions was reportedly seen in nearly half of spike-specific TCRs. Spike-specific TCRs gained breadth and depth after people received two AZD1222 doses. Clonal diversity was possibly underestimated, and the donors were mostly white British, with more females. At study baseline, merely more than 5 AZD1222 recipients were seropositive.

Trimming shortened V by 1 base and J by 6 bases, and 12 bases separated the two germline ends. Germline V gene lookup returns CDR1 SNHLY and CDR2 FYNNEI. This CDR3 spans 15 amino acids. The table came from immunoSEQ multiplex PCR; TCRdb's copy has only in-frame clones and leaves some out. The profile shows 85,000 to 130,000 clones, around nine tenths of them singletons. In the case of this clone: Its antigen is currently unknown.

Here the sequenced sample was peripheral blood, taken 28 days after the second dose of the MenACWY control vaccine. The V and J genes are TRBV2 and TRBJ1-4; TRBD1 is a possible D gene (6 bases). The sequence was obtained from an adult who received the MenACWY meningococcal vaccine as a control. This CDR3 reads CASSEVWGADEKLFF. The CDR3 DNA reads TGTGCCAGCAGTGAAGTGTGGGGGGCCGATGAAAAACTGTTTTTT. Supplemented by reference TRBV2 and TRBJ1-4, the full variable domain reads EPEVTQTPSHQVTQMGQEVILRCVPISNHLYFYWYRQILGQKVEFLVSFYNNEISEKSEIFDDQFSVERPDGSNFTLKIRSTKLEDSAMYFCASSEVWGADEKLFFGSGTQLSVL.